This is a list of T cell receptor beta chains from one sample in a study of post-analysis software for immune sequencing data. In TCRdb, the PCR reads were re-called with MiXCR into one record per CDR3 protein. The sample has about 540,000 distinct CDR3 sequences, around 36% seen once. Sequenced sample: blood. These receptors came from a girl aged 2 to 17 with multiple sclerosis. CDR3s include the opening cysteine and the closing phenylalanine or tryptophan. Fields, in order: D gene, clone size, J gene, V gene, CDR3 protein, CDR3 DNA. D genes are given only for firm matches. Clone size is not always given. Where it is, it says once, few, many or a class for expanded clones.

TRBD1	few	TRBJ1-5	TRBV6-6	CASSYQGARSQPQHF	TGTGCCAGCAGTTATCAGGGGGCGCGTAGTCAGCCCCAGCATTTT
TRBD1	few	TRBJ1-6	TRBV20-1	CSARGGQAHSPLHF	TGCAGTGCTAGAGGCGGACAGGCCCATTCACCCCTCCACTTT
TRBD1	.	TRBJ1-1	TRBV7-9	CASSETGGMNTEAFF	TGTGCCAGCAGCGAGACAGGGGGTATGAACACTGAAGCTTTCTTT
TRBD1	few	TRBJ2-5	TRBV2	CASSGPGQGGIQYF	TGTGCCAGCAGTGGTCCCGGACAGGGCGGAATCCAGTACTTC
TRBD2	few	TRBJ2-3	TRBV20-1	CSASYVTSGVIDTQYF	TGCAGTGCCAGCTATGTGACTAGCGGGGTAATAGATACGCAGTATTTT
TRBD2	once	TRBJ2-7	TRBV5-5	CASSSISSGGGTYEQYF	TGTGCCAGCAGCAGTATAAGTAGCGGGGGAGGGACGTACGAGCAGTACTTC
.	.	TRBJ2-1	TRBV10-3	CAISVADSYYNEQFF	TGTGCCATCAGTGTGGCGGACAGCTACTACAATGAGCAGTTCTTC
TRBD1	.	TRBJ1-2	TRBV28	CASSLPTTYTGGWGGYTF	TGTGCCAGCAGTCTCCCTACTACTTACACAGGGGGTTGGGGAGGCTACACCTTC
TRBD2	.	TRBJ2-1	TRBV3-1	CASSQDRGTSGLREQFF	TGTGCCAGCAGCCAAGATCGGGGGACTAGCGGTCTTCGAGAGCAGTTCTTC
.	.	TRBJ2-1	TRBV4-1	CASRALRGIYNEQFF	TGCGCCAGCAGAGCCCTGAGGGGTATTTACAATGAGCAGTTCTTC
TRBD1	few	TRBJ2-7	TRBV6-6	CASRRRDRGTYEQYF	TGTGCCAGCAGACGCCGGGACAGGGGAACCTACGAGCAGTACTTC
.	.	TRBJ2-1	TRBV11-3	CASSPRGHYNEQFF	TGTGCCAGCAGCCCAAGGGGTCACTACAATGAGCAGTTCTTC
.	few	TRBJ1-2	TRBV29-1	CSVVARVNYGYTF	TGCAGCGTTGTCGCTCGAGTTAACTATGGCTACACCTTC
.	many	TRBJ2-7	TRBV7-2	CASSPDSLTHEQYF	TGTGCCAGCAGCCCGGACAGTCTAACGCACGAGCAGTACTTC
.	few	TRBJ1-6	TRBV9	CASSVGGDNSPLHF	TGTGCCAGCAGCGTAGGAGGGGACAATTCACCCCTCCACTTT
TRBD2	few	TRBJ2-7	TRBV6-2/TRBV6-3	CASSYPRSDSGGPALEQYF	TGTGCCAGCAGTTACCCCCGCTCCGACAGCGGGGGGCCTGCGTTGGAGCAGTACTTC
TRBD2	.	TRBJ2-7	TRBV2	CASSIGLAVNNEQYF	TGTGCCAGCAGTATCGGACTAGCGGTAAACAATGAGCAGTACTTC
TRBD1	.	TRBJ1-5	TRBV2	CASSVGTAFNQPQHF	TGTGCCAGCAGTGTAGGGACAGCCTTCAATCAGCCCCAGCATTTT
.	once	TRBJ2-1	TRBV7-9	CASSLTPWGEQFF	TGTGCCAGCAGCTTAACCCCTTGGGGTGAGCAGTTCTTC
TRBD1	.	TRBJ2-3	TRBV7-2	CASSLVGQGADTQYF	TGTGCCAGCAGCTTAGTAGGGCAGGGGGCCGATACGCAGTATTTT
TRBD2	.	TRBJ2-1	TRBV7-9	CASSQTTSGGHNEQFF	TGTGCCAGCAGCCAAACGACTAGCGGGGGACACAATGAGCAGTTCTTC
TRBD2	.	TRBJ2-1	TRBV7-8	CASSLGPSGTPPLEQFF	TGTGCCAGCAGCTTAGGTCCTAGCGGGACGCCCCCACTTGAGCAGTTCTTC
.	.	TRBJ1-1	TRBV20-1	CSADSSTEAFF	TGCAGTGCTGACAGTTCCACTGAAGCTTTCTTT
TRBD2	few	TRBJ2-5	TRBV6-2/TRBV6-3	CASSYATSGGQRQETQYF	TGTGCCAGCAGTTATGCGACTAGCGGGGGGCAAAGACAAGAGACCCAGTACTTC
.	few	TRBJ2-4	TRBV11-3	CASSLTRGGIQYF	TGTGCCAGCAGCTTAACTCGAGGGGGCATTCAGTACTTC
.	few	TRBJ2-7	TRBV27	CASSTSSYEQYF	.
.	.	TRBJ2-3	TRBV10-3	CAIEAGQGDTQYF	TGTGCCATCGAGGCGGGGCAGGGGGATACGCAGTATTTT
.	few	TRBJ2-5	TRBV20-1	CSAEDRLTRETQYF	TGCAGTGCTGAAGACAGGCTCACTCGGGAGACCCAGTACTTC
.	few	TRBJ2-7	TRBV20-1	CSASSRLYEQYF	TGCAGTGCTAGTTCGAGGCTCTACGAGCAGTACTTC
.	few	TRBJ1-2	TRBV5-1	CASSPRPALGYTF	TGCGCCAGCAGCCCTAGACCGGCACTGGGCTACACCTTC
.	few	TRBJ2-1	TRBV5-1	CASSLGAAASYNEQFF	TGCGCCAGCAGCTTGGGGGCAGCGGCATCCTACAATGAGCAGTTCTTC
TRBD2	.	TRBJ2-5	TRBV7-2	CASSLRASGRETQYF	TGTGCCAGCAGCTTACGGGCTAGCGGACGAGAGACCCAGTACTTC
TRBD1	.	TRBJ2-7	TRBV5-1	CASSLQGTGKEEQYF	TGCGCCAGCAGCCTACAAGGGACAGGGAAGGAAGAGCAGTACTTC
.	once	TRBJ2-7	TRBV13	CASSLDQGREQYF	TGTGCCAGCAGCTTAGATCAGGGTCGCGAGCAGTACTTC
.	.	TRBJ1-1	TRBV7-9	CASSPGLDTEAFF	TGTGCCAGCAGCCCGGGCCTCGACACTGAAGCTTTCTTT
.	.	TRBJ2-6	TRBV9	CASSVGNSIPSGANVLTF	TGTGCCAGCAGCGTAGGTAACTCCATCCCATCTGGGGCCAACGTCCTGACTTTC
TRBD1	.	TRBJ2-3	TRBV5-1	CASSAYRGDTQYF	TGCGCCAGCAGCGCCTACAGGGGAGATACGCAGTATTTT